Sequencing of this TCR beta chain was carried out in a study of Ad26.COV2.S vaccination and SARS-CoV-2 variants. Sequencing was performed with immunoSEQ multiplex PCR; in TCRdb, only in-frame clones are kept and a portion is missing. The sample lists roughly 420,000 clones, nearly 90% seen once, with 2.5% in the top ten. Treatment noted: 15 to 20 received Ad26.COV2.S at low or high dose, single or two shots; about 5 received placebo; per-sample allocation not given. Each sample was drawn 63 days after the first injection (of vaccine or placebo). CDR1 is SEHNR and CDR2 is FQNEAQ in the germline V gene (reference sequence). V was cut by 4 bases and J by 1 base, with 4 bases left in between. The CDR3 spans 12 residues.

The receptor was isolated from a person between 18 and 65 years old who received the Ad26.COV2.S COVID-19 vaccine or a placebo. V and J are TRBV7-9 and TRBJ1-1; D not certain. The material sequenced was peripheral blood, taken in a trial of Ad26.COV2.S vaccine versus placebo. Here the CDR3 reads CASSYGNTEAFF. The CDR3 DNA is TGTGCCAGCAGCTATGGGAACACTGAAGCTTTCTTT.